Ten or more counts support the clone carrying this T cell receptor (beta chain). Antigen: not known. This entry belongs to a study of blood T cells in healthy people across ages. Study information: About one barcoded beta molecule per two T cells came from capture by template switching. Study findings and constraints: Compared with aged donors, long-lived donors showed fewer expanded clones, suggesting selection. Diversity of TCR beta per million T cells declined in a roughly linear way with age.

Sample-barcoded 5' priming and a J-beta primer mix drove a second PCR of about 7 to 12 cycles. Sequencing recovered at least 3 million CDR3-containing paired-end reads from each sample. Each CDR3 protein gets one entry after TCRdb re-called the 5' RACE reads with MiXCR. The table lists around 1,800,000 distinct CDR3 sequences, around 42% of them singletons. The CDR3 is made up of 13 amino acids. V was clipped by 0 bases and J by 3 bases, with 6 bases between them. Germline V gene sequence: CDR1 LGHNA, CDR2 YSLEER. This clonotype was sampled from a human donor in good health. The sequencing sample was made of blood. This chain joins TRBV4-3 and TRBJ2-7, with unresolved D. DNA for the CDR3: TGCGCCAGCAGCCAAGATTCCCACTACGAGCAGTACTTC. Its protein is CASSQDSHYEQYF.